The rows below give T cell receptor beta chains drawn from one sample of a study of cytomegalovirus exposure and HLA in healthy donors. Using immunoSEQ multiplex PCR, the repertoire was profiled, and TCRdb retains in-frame clones only, with some absent. The record lists under 200,000 clones, of which the ten most abundant hold less than 0.95%. The sequencing input was PBMCs. These receptors were collected from a woman between 18 and 29 years old in good health and CMV-seropositive. Each CDR3 is given with its conserved first and last residue. A D gene is named only where the DNA matches it firmly.

d_call: -; j_call: TRBJ2-7; v_call: TRBV6-1; cdr3_nt: TGTGCCAGCAGTGGGAACAGGGACCAAAACTACGAGCAGTACTTC; cdr3_aa: CASSGNRDQNYEQYF
d_call: -; j_call: TRBJ2-7; v_call: TRBV15; cdr3_nt: TGTGCCACCAGCAGAGATCGAGGCTACGAGCAGTACTTC; cdr3_aa: CATSRDRGYEQYF
d_call: -; j_call: TRBJ1-2; v_call: TRBV10-3; cdr3_nt: TGTGCCATCAGTGCCGGCGGAGGAGCTAACTATGGCTACACCTTC; cdr3_aa: CAISAGGGANYGYTF
d_call: TRBD1; j_call: TRBJ1-2; v_call: TRBV4-1; cdr3_nt: TGCGCCAGCAGTCGGCCGGGCTCAGGGGGGGGCTACACCTTC; cdr3_aa: CASSRPGSGGGYTF
d_call: -; j_call: TRBJ1-5; v_call: TRBV7-8; cdr3_nt: TGTGCCAGCAGCTCCTTAGCAGGGTATAGCAATCAGCCCCAGCATTTT; cdr3_aa: CASSSLAGYSNQPQHF
d_call: -; j_call: TRBJ1-1; v_call: TRBV4-3; cdr3_nt: TGCGCCAGCAGCCAAGTTGGGGGGATAGAAGCTTTCTTT; cdr3_aa: CASSQVGGIEAFF
d_call: -; j_call: TRBJ1-1; v_call: TRBV9; cdr3_nt: TGTGCCAGCAGCCAATATTTGATGGGGGAGGGTTCTGAAGCTTTCTTT; cdr3_aa: CASSQYLMGEGSEAFF
d_call: TRBD1; j_call: TRBJ2-1; v_call: TRBV5-1; cdr3_nt: TGCGCCAGCAGCTTGGCGGGACAGGGAGACAATGAGCAGTTCTTC; cdr3_aa: CASSLAGQGDNEQFF
d_call: -; j_call: TRBJ2-1; v_call: TRBV7-8; cdr3_nt: TGTGCCAGCAGCCCATCCCGTACGGGTCGCTACAATGAGCAGTTCTTC; cdr3_aa: CASSPSRTGRYNEQFF
d_call: TRBD1; j_call: TRBJ1-2; v_call: TRBV27; cdr3_nt: TGTGCCAGCAGTACAACCGGGACAGGGCTGAATGGCTACACCTTC; cdr3_aa: CASSTTGTGLNGYTF
d_call: -; j_call: TRBJ2-3; v_call: TRBV19; cdr3_nt: TGTGCCAGTAATACCTGGGGGGGCACAGATACGCAGTATTTT; cdr3_aa: CASNTWGGTDTQYF
d_call: -; j_call: TRBJ1-3; v_call: TRBV29-1; cdr3_nt: TGCAGCGTTGAATGGGAGACAGGAACTGGAAACACCATATATTTT; cdr3_aa: CSVEWETGTGNTIYF
d_call: -; j_call: TRBJ2-1; v_call: TRBV29-1; cdr3_nt: TGCAGCGCCCATTTCCAGGTTGAAAGTGAGCAGTTCTTC; cdr3_aa: CSAHFQVESEQFF
d_call: TRBD1; j_call: TRBJ1-6; v_call: TRBV9; cdr3_nt: TGTGCCAGCAGCGGGACCGGGACAGGGGGGAATTCACCCCTCCACTTT; cdr3_aa: CASSGTGTGGNSPLHF
d_call: -; j_call: TRBJ1-3; v_call: TRBV4-1; cdr3_nt: TGCGCCAGCAGCCAAGATTCAAGGACAAAAGGAAGGGGGAACACCATATATTTT; cdr3_aa: CASSQDSRTKGRGNTIYF
d_call: TRBD2; j_call: TRBJ2-7; v_call: TRBV30; cdr3_nt: TGTGCCTGGAGTCCAACGGGGGGGGGCTCCTACGAGCAGTACTTC; cdr3_aa: CAWSPTGGGSYEQYF
d_call: -; j_call: TRBJ1-6; v_call: TRBV7-3; cdr3_nt: TGTGCCAGCAGCATCGGTCGGGACTACTCACCCCTCCACTTT; cdr3_aa: CASSIGRDYSPLHF
d_call: -; j_call: TRBJ2-7; v_call: TRBV2; cdr3_nt: TGTGCCAGCAACCCCCGCGGGCAGAGCTCCTACGAGCAGTACTTC; cdr3_aa: CASNPRGQSSYEQYF
d_call: TRBD2; j_call: TRBJ2-4; v_call: TRBV13; cdr3_nt: TGTGCCAGCAGCCAGAGCGGGGCGGGGATCCTAGCCAAAAACATTCAGTACTTC; cdr3_aa: CASSQSGAGILAKNIQYF
d_call: TRBD1; j_call: TRBJ1-2; v_call: TRBV19; cdr3_nt: TGTGCCAGTAGCCCCTGGACAGGGAACCCCAGTGGCTACACCTTC; cdr3_aa: CASSPWTGNPSGYTF
d_call: -; j_call: TRBJ1-3; v_call: TRBV28; cdr3_nt: TGTGCCAGCAGTTTAAGGACTTTCAGACTGGGCGGAAACACCATATATTTT; cdr3_aa: CASSLRTFRLGGNTIYF
d_call: TRBD2; j_call: TRBJ2-1; v_call: TRBV5-1; cdr3_nt: TGCGCCAGCAGCTTGGGAAGCTCTAGCGGACTAAATGAGCAGTTCTTC; cdr3_aa: CASSLGSSSGLNEQFF
d_call: TRBD2; j_call: TRBJ2-1; v_call: TRBV5-1; cdr3_nt: TGCGCCAGCAGCTTGACGGGAGGGAACAATGAGCAGTTCTTC; cdr3_aa: CASSLTGGNNEQFF
d_call: -; j_call: TRBJ2-3; v_call: TRBV2; cdr3_nt: TGTGCCAGCAGTGAGGGGGCCCTAGGCCCAGATACGCAGTATTTT; cdr3_aa: CASSEGALGPDTQYF
d_call: -; j_call: TRBJ1-2; v_call: TRBV15; cdr3_nt: TGTGCCACCAATAACCGGGGGTCTCACTATGGCTACACCTTC; cdr3_aa: CATNNRGSHYGYTF
d_call: TRBD1; j_call: TRBJ2-7; v_call: TRBV5-4; cdr3_nt: TGTGCCAGCAGCCGGGACAGGGGAGGCTACGAGCAGTACTTC; cdr3_aa: CASSRDRGGYEQYF
d_call: -; j_call: TRBJ1-3; v_call: TRBV10-1; cdr3_nt: TGCGCCAGTCGGGAGGGCTCTGGAAACACCATATATTTT; cdr3_aa: CASREGSGNTIYF
d_call: -; j_call: TRBJ1-5; v_call: TRBV4-3; cdr3_nt: TGCGCCAGCAGCCAAGATTCAGGGCATCAGCCCCAGCATTTT; cdr3_aa: CASSQDSGHQPQHF
d_call: TRBD1; j_call: TRBJ1-3; v_call: TRBV5-5; cdr3_nt: TGTGCCAGCAGCTCCCGTGGGTTCCAAGGGACAGGGGGCGTTGGAAACACCATATATTTT; cdr3_aa: CASSSRGFQGTGGVGNTIYF
d_call: -; j_call: TRBJ1-1; v_call: TRBV6-5; cdr3_nt: TGTGCCAGCACTAATCCTGGTCTGACTGAAGCTTTCTTT; cdr3_aa: CASTNPGLTEAFF
d_call: TRBD1; j_call: TRBJ2-1; v_call: TRBV29-1; cdr3_nt: TGCAGCGGGGGGGGACAGGGACACAATGAGCAGTTCTTC; cdr3_aa: CSGGGQGHNEQFF
d_call: TRBD1; j_call: TRBJ2-1; v_call: TRBV6-5; cdr3_nt: TGTGCCAGCAGTTACACGGCAACAGGGGAAGAGCAGTTCTTC; cdr3_aa: CASSYTATGEEQFF
d_call: -; j_call: TRBJ1-1; v_call: TRBV5-6; cdr3_nt: TGTGCCAGCAGCTTAGGAGGGTGGGACACTGAAGCTTTCTTT; cdr3_aa: CASSLGGWDTEAFF
d_call: TRBD1; j_call: TRBJ1-2; v_call: TRBV7-2; cdr3_nt: TGTGCCAGCAGCTTAGAGAGGGGGCGCGTAGGCTACACCTTC; cdr3_aa: CASSLERGRVGYTF
d_call: TRBD2; j_call: TRBJ2-1; v_call: TRBV10-3; cdr3_nt: TGTGCCATCAGTATGCCGAGACTAGCGGGAGAAGAGCAGTTCTTC; cdr3_aa: CAISMPRLAGEEQFF
d_call: TRBD2; j_call: TRBJ2-7; v_call: TRBV6-1; cdr3_nt: TGTGCCAGCAGTGACGGCTCAACTAGCGCTAGGCACGAGCAGTACTTC; cdr3_aa: CASSDGSTSARHEQYF
d_call: -; j_call: TRBJ2-7; v_call: TRBV1; cdr3_nt: TGCACCAGCAGCCAACCACGACCGGGACAGGGGCTTTACGAGCAGTACTTC; cdr3_aa: CTSSQPRPGQGLYEQYF
d_call: -; j_call: TRBJ1-1; v_call: TRBV20-1; cdr3_nt: TGCAGTGCTAGAACTCGGGCTGAAGCTTTCTTT; cdr3_aa: CSARTRAEAFF
d_call: -; j_call: TRBJ2-1; v_call: TRBV7-2; cdr3_nt: TGTGCCAGCAGCTTAGTAGAAAGTGCCTCCTACAATGAGCAGTTCTTC; cdr3_aa: CASSLVESASYNEQFF
d_call: TRBD1; j_call: TRBJ2-3; v_call: TRBV4-1; cdr3_nt: TGCGCCAGCAGCCACCGACAGGGGGGGAGCACAGATACGCAGTATTTT; cdr3_aa: CASSHRQGGSTDTQYF
d_call: -; j_call: TRBJ1-1; v_call: TRBV6-1; cdr3_nt: TGTGCCAGCAGTGAAGAACTGGGCGCTATCTGGGAAGCTTTCTTT; cdr3_aa: CASSEELGAIWEAFF
d_call: -; j_call: TRBJ1-2; v_call: TRBV6-5; cdr3_nt: TGTGCCAGCAGTTACTCTCAGGGCCCCGTTTACGGATACACCTTC; cdr3_aa: CASSYSQGPVYGYTF
d_call: TRBD2; j_call: TRBJ2-5; v_call: TRBV6-6; cdr3_nt: TGTGCCAGCAGTTACGGACTAGCGGAAGAGACCCAGTACTTC; cdr3_aa: CASSYGLAEETQYF
d_call: TRBD2; j_call: TRBJ2-1; v_call: TRBV18; cdr3_nt: TGTGCCAGCTCATCCGGGACTAGCGGGAGTATAGCTGAGCAGTTCTTC; cdr3_aa: CASSSGTSGSIAEQFF
d_call: -; j_call: TRBJ1-6; v_call: TRBV7-9; cdr3_nt: TGTGCCAGCAGCTACGCGGACTATAATTCACCCCTCCACTTT; cdr3_aa: CASSYADYNSPLHF